This TCR beta chain is from a study of T cells in Graves' hyperthyroidism and ophthalmopathy. General study points: Blood samples included most of the expanded thyroid clonotypes exceeding 0.001.

Diagnoses rested on clinical symptoms, serum thyroxine and TRAb, thyroid ultrasound and orbital computed tomography. The PBMCs were sourced from fresh peripheral blood (about 9.6 ml). Germline V CDR1 and CDR2: ENHRY, SYGVKD. The CDR3 loop spans 14 amino acids. V was pared by 3 bases and J by 6 bases, with 5 bases of the junction left unmatched. There were TCR beta CDR3 regions amplified from RNA transcripts. Initially, a first-round RT-PCR of the TCR CDR3 employed the HTBI primer set. TCRdb itself ran the multiplex PCR reads through MiXCR, one entry per CDR3 protein. The table lists 200,000 to 250,000 distinct CDR3 sequences, about a sixth of them singletons. A note on this clonotype: Its antigen is not identified.

V usage is TRBV10-3 and J usage is TRBJ1-3; TRBD1 agrees at 7 bases. The sequence derives from a woman aged 45-65 years with Graves' hyperthyroidism. The sequenced material came from blood. CDR3 region: CAISEEDRANTIYF. The CDR3 DNA reads TGTGCCATCAGTGAAGAAGACAGGGCAAACACCATATATTTT.